This T cell receptor beta chain was profiled in a study of blood T cell repertoires in COVID-19. The V and J ends lost 5 bases and 0 bases respectively, with 7 bases between them. The CDR3 contains 13 residues. Germline V gives CDR1 KGHSH, CDR2 LQKENI. The authors' processing: How many nucleated cells were present was estimated from reference gene primer amplification. Some clones are missing from TCRdb's copy, which holds only in-frame ones; the method was immunoSEQ multiplex PCR. V and J calls and clone size are as listed in that table; D and trimming were resolved from the DNA. This table holds more than 90,000 clones, around nine tenths found once.

The receptor's source is a woman aged 55-75 years with COVID-19, enrolled during active disease. The sequencing input was peripheral blood. This chain joins TRBV18 and TRBJ2-5, with D perhaps TRBD1 (5 bases). The CDR3 DNA reads as TGTGCCAGCTCAAGACAGAACCAAGAGACCCAGTACTTC. Encoded protein: CASSRQNQETQYF.